The rows below give T cell receptor beta chains drawn from one sample of a study of T cells in tuberculosis. Clones were sequenced by immunoSEQ multiplex PCR, and TCRdb holds only the in-frame ones, with some missing. The sample shows around 33,000 clones, less than 95% of them seen only once. Sequenced material: PBMCs. These receptors were obtained from a donor between 5 and 29 years old with latent tuberculosis or without tuberculosis infection. Some clones in this sample may be carry-over from other donors' samples. Each CDR3 is given with its conserved first and last residue. A D gene is named only where the DNA matches it firmly. Clone size, where shown, is once, few, many, or a class for clones that have expanded.

TRBJ1-5 . TRBV9 TRBD1 CASRSTGGYYRNQPQHF TGTGCCAGCAGATCGACAGGGGGCTATTATCGAAATCAGCCCCAGCATTTT
TRBJ2-1 . TRBV2 TRBD2 CASSEPSSTSGSDGDEQFF TGTGCCAGCAGTGAACCGTCCTCGACTAGCGGGAGCGATGGCGATGAGCAGTTCTTC
TRBJ1-2 . TRBV5-1 . CASSSGGGSNYGYTF TGCGCCAGCAGCTCGGGAGGAGGGAGCAACTATGGCTACACCTTC
TRBJ1-2 . TRBV6-1 . CASSEFSGYTF TGTGCCAGCAGTGAGTTCTCTGGCTACACCTTC
TRBJ2-7 . TRBV30 TRBD2 CAWKTSGSGEQYF TGTGCCTGGAAGACTAGCGGGAGCGGGGAGCAGTACTTC
TRBJ2-1 . TRBV13 TRBD2 CASSSLAGGTYNEQFF TGTGCCAGCAGCTCTCTAGCGGGAGGAACCTACAATGAGCAGTTCTTC
TRBJ2-6 . TRBV7-9 TRBD1 CASSLGQGSYSGANVLTF TGTGCCAGCAGCTTAGGACAGGGCTCCTACTCTGGGGCCAACGTCCTGACTTTC
TRBJ1-2 . TRBV9 . CASSVAGEIYPNQNYGYTF TGTGCCAGCAGCGTAGCGGGGGAAATATACCCGAACCAAAACTATGGCTACACCTTC
TRBJ2-1 . TRBV9 TRBD2 CASSERSPAGDNEQFF TGTGCCAGCAGCGAACGAAGCCCGGCGGGAGACAATGAGCAGTTCTTC
TRBJ2-2 . TRBV10-3 . CAISEWGVGELFF TGTGCCATCAGTGAATGGGGGGTCGGGGAGCTGTTTTTT
TRBJ2-1 once TRBV4-2 TRBD2 CASSPLAGGLDNEQFF TGTGCCAGCAGCCCTCTAGCGGGAGGGCTAGACAATGAGCAGTTCTTC
TRBJ1-3 once TRBV5-6 TRBD1 CASSSVGQGVTDTIYF TGTGCCAGCAGCTCGGTAGGACAGGGGGTAACGGACACCATATATTTT
TRBJ2-5 . TRBV25-1 TRBD1 CASSKTGTETQYF TGTGCCAGCAGTAAGACAGGGACGGAGACCCAGTACTTC
TRBJ2-5 once TRBV2 TRBD2 CASSGLAGQETQYF TGTGCCAGCAGTGGATTAGCGGGGCAAGAGACCCAGTACTTC
TRBJ1-2 . TRBV15 . CATSGGGIGNYGYTF TGTGCCACCAGCGGCGGGGGTATTGGTAACTATGGCTACACCTTC
TRBJ1-1 once TRBV4-2 . CASSQGDTVNTEAFF TGTGCCAGCAGCCAAGGGGACACGGTGAACACTGAAGCTTTCTTT
TRBJ2-4 . TRBV6-5 TRBD2 CASSLRDYDHSIQYF TGTGCCAGCAGTCTACGGGACTACGATCATTCCATTCAGTACTTC
TRBJ2-7 . TRBV6-5 . CASSYWGPSYEQYF TGTGCCAGCAGTTACTGGGGGCCTAGCTACGAGCAGTACTTC
TRBJ1-2 once TRBV11-2 . CASSLEPSVIYGYTF TGTGCCAGCAGCTTAGAGCCAAGCGTTATCTATGGCTACACCTTC
TRBJ2-5 . TRBV15 TRBD2 CATSRDRAGVGETQYF TGTGCCACCAGCAGAGATCGAGCGGGAGTGGGAGAGACCCAGTACTTC
TRBJ2-5 . TRBV5-1 TRBD2 CASRPTSGAETQYF TGCGCCAGCAGGCCGACTAGCGGGGCGGAGACCCAGTACTTC
TRBJ1-3 . TRBV6-5 . CASTRDYSSGNTIYF TGTGCCAGCACCAGGGACTACAGCTCTGGAAACACCATATATTTT
TRBJ2-7 . TRBV27 TRBD1 CASSLWDRGGYEQYF TGTGCCAGCAGTTTATGGGACAGGGGTGGATACGAGCAGTACTTC
TRBJ1-2 . TRBV11-2 TRBD1 CASTGTGVHGYTF TGTGCCAGCACCGGGACAGGGGTCCATGGCTACACCTTC
TRBJ1-1 . TRBV27 . CASSFTPGGQPEAFF TGTGCCAGCAGTTTCACACCGGGGGGGCAGCCTGAAGCTTTCTTT
TRBJ1-1 . TRBV5-5 . CASSLAGDTEAFF TGTGCCAGCAGCTTGGCCGGGGACACTGAAGCTTTCTTT
TRBJ2-1 . TRBV11-3 TRBD2 CASSPGGRSYNEQFF TGTGCCAGCAGCCCGGGGGGGCGCTCCTACAATGAGCAGTTCTTC
TRBJ1-1 . TRBV18 TRBD1 CASSPRQGKKNTEAFF TGTGCCAGCTCACCTAGACAGGGAAAAAAGAACACTGAAGCTTTCTTT
TRBJ2-7 . TRBV6-6 . CASTDISYEQYF TGTGCCAGCACCGACATCTCCTACGAGCAGTACTTC
TRBJ1-6 . TRBV13 TRBD1 CASSRQGQNNSPLHF TGTGCCAGCAGCCGACAGGGGCAAAATAATTCACCCCTCCACTTT